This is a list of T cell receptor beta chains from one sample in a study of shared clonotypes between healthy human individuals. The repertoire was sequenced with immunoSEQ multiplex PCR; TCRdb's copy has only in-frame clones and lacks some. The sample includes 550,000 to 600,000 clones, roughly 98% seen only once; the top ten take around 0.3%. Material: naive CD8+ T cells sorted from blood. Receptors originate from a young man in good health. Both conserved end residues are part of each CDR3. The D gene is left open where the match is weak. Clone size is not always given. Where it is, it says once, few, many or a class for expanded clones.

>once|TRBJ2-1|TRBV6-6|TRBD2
CASQWKLAGGPNEQFF
TGTGCCAGCCAGTGGAAGCTAGCGGGAGGGCCGAATGAGCAGTTCTTC
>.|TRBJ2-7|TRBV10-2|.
CASRSGYEQYF
TGCGCCAGCAGGTCAGGCTACGAGCAGTACTTC
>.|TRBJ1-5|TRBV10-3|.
CAISESVDRNQPQHF
TGTGCCATCAGTGAGTCGGTTGACAGAAATCAGCCCCAGCATTTT
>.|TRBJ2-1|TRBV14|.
CASSQGIEQFF
TGTGCCAGCAGCCAAGGAATTGAGCAGTTCTTC
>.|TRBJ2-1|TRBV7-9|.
CASSESDLPGNEQFF
TGTGCCAGCAGCGAGTCCGACTTACCTGGGAATGAGCAGTTCTTC
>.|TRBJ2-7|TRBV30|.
CAWSVERLYEQYF
TGTGCCTGGAGTGTCGAGCGGCTCTACGAGCAGTACTTC
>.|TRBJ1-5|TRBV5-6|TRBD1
CASSLQGGLDQPQHF
TGTGCCAGCAGTTTACAGGGGGGGCTCGATCAGCCCCAGCATTTT
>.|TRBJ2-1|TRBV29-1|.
CSVHGQIGNEQFF
TGCAGCGTTCACGGCCAAATCGGCAATGAGCAGTTCTTC
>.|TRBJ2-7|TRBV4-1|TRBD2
CASSLRLAGGAYEQYF
TGCGCCAGCAGCCTCAGACTAGCGGGAGGGGCCTACGAGCAGTACTTC
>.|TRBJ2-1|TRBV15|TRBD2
CATSRWGLAGVEQFF
TGTGCCACCAGCAGGTGGGGACTAGCGGGAGTTGAGCAGTTCTTC
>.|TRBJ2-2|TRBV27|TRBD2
CASSTVVLAGDTGELFF
TGTGCCAGCAGTACCGTGGTATTAGCGGGAGACACCGGGGAGCTGTTTTTT
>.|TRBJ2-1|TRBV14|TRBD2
CASTPGGTSGESSYNEQFF
TGTGCCAGCACTCCGGGTGGGACTAGCGGGGAGAGCTCCTACAATGAGCAGTTCTTC
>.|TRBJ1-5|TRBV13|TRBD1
CASSSGQANNQPQHF
TGTGCCAGCAGCTCGGGACAGGCTAACAATCAGCCCCAGCATTTT
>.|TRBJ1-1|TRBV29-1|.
CSVSAGEMNTEAFF
TGCAGCGTAAGCGCCGGGGAGATGAACACTGAAGCTTTCTTT
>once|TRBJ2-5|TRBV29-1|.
CSVGGKKTGHNKETQYF
TGCAGCGTTGGTGGTAAAAAAACGGGACATAATAAAGAGACCCAGTACTTC
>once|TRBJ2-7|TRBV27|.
CASSRLAGKSYEQYF
TGTGCCAGCAGTCGGCTGGCGGGAAAGAGCTACGAGCAGTACTTC
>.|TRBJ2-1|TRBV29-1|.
CSVGRAGVLNEQFF
TGCAGCGTCGGCCGCGCCGGAGTCCTCAATGAGCAGTTCTTC
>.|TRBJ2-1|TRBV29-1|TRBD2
CSVEDLASGRAAGYNEQFF
TGCAGCGTTGAAGATTTAGCTAGCGGGAGGGCCGCGGGGTACAATGAGCAGTTCTTC
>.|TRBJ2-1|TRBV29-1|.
CSVRTVTSNEQFF
TGCAGCGTCCGGACAGTAACTTCCAATGAGCAGTTCTTC
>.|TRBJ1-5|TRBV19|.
CASSIGSREDNQPQHF
TGTGCCAGTAGTATAGGAAGCAGGGAGGATAATCAGCCCCAGCATTTT
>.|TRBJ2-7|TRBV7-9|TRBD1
CASSPTDRGRYEQYF
TGTGCCAGCAGCCCCACCGACAGGGGGCGGTACGAGCAGTACTTC
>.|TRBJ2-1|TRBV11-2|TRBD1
CASTETGTGDYNEQFF
TGTGCCAGCACCGAGACCGGGACAGGGGACTACAATGAGCAGTTCTTC
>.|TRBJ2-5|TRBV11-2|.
CASSRGKETQYF
TGTGCCAGCAGCCGAGGGAAAGAGACCCAGTACTTC
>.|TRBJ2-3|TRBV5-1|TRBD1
CASSNPTGLTRDTQYF
TGCGCCAGCAGCAACCCGACAGGGTTAACTAGGGATACGCAGTATTTT
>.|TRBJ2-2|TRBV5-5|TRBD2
CASSTTSGRATAGELFF
TGTGCCAGCAGTACGACTAGCGGGAGGGCCACTGCCGGGGAGCTGTTTTTT
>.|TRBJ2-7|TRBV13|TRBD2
CASSLAKGLAGGPPPYEQYF
TGTGCCAGCAGCTTAGCCAAAGGACTAGCGGGAGGTCCCCCCCCCTACGAGCAGTACTTC
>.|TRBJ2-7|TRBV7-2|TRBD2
CASSFSSGSPYEQYF
TGTGCCAGCAGCTTTTCTAGCGGGTCTCCCTACGAGCAGTACTTC
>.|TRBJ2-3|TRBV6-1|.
CASSDGTDTQYF
TGTGCCAGCAGTGACGGGACAGATACGCAGTATTTT
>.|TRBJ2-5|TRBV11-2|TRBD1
CASSLWTGEETQYF
TGTGCCAGCAGCTTGTGGACAGGGGAAGAGACCCAGTACTTC
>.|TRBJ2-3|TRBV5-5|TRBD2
CASSLETGGPTDTQYF
TGTGCCAGCAGCTTGGAGACGGGGGGACCCACAGATACGCAGTATTTT
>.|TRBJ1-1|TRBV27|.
CASSLLGVATEAFF
TGTGCCAGCAGTCTCCTAGGGGTGGCCACTGAAGCTTTCTTT
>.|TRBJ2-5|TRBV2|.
CASTPFVEGGETQYF
TGTGCCAGCACTCCATTCGTTGAGGGAGGTGAGACCCAGTACTTC
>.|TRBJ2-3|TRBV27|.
CASSSDTDTQYF
TGTGCCAGCAGTTCGGACACAGATACGCAGTATTTT
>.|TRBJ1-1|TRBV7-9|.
CASSLGPVSIMNTEAFF
TGTGCCAGCAGCTTAGGCCCAGTTAGCATAATGAACACTGAAGCTTTCTTT
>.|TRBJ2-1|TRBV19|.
CASSNPGSSYNEQFF
TGTGCCAGTAGTAACCCTGGAAGCTCCTACAATGAGCAGTTCTTC
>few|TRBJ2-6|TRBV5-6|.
CASHGSGANVLTF
TGTGCCAGCCATGGCTCTGGGGCCAACGTCCTGACTTTC
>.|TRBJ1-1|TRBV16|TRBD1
CASSQMTGIYTEAFF
TGTGCCAGCAGCCAGATGACAGGGATTTACACTGAAGCTTTCTTT
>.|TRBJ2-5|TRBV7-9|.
CASSPIGFQETQYF
TGTGCCAGCAGCCCCATAGGATTCCAAGAGACCCAGTACTTC
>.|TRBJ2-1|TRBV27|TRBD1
CASSPGTGADNEQFF
TGTGCCAGCAGCCCCGGGACAGGGGCGGACAATGAGCAGTTCTTC
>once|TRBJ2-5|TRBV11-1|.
CASSLQGLVETQYF
TGTGCCAGCAGCCTACAGGGCTTGGTGGAGACCCAGTACTTC
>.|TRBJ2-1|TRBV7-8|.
CASSKRGLEQFF
TGTGCCAGCAGCAAACGGGGACTGGAGCAGTTCTTC
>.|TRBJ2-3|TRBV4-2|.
CASSQVAQTDTQYF
TGTGCCAGCAGCCAGGTGGCCCAAACAGATACGCAGTATTTT
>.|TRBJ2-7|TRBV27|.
CASTSLGDSSYEQYF
TGTGCCAGCACCTCTTTGGGCGACAGTTCCTACGAGCAGTACTTC
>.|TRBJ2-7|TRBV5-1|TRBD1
CASSFTTGSSYEQYF
TGCGCCAGCAGCTTTACGACAGGGAGCTCCTACGAGCAGTACTTC
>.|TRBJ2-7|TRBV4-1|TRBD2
CASSQVLLAGEYEQYF
TGCGCCAGCAGCCAAGTCTTACTAGCGGGAGAATACGAGCAGTACTTC
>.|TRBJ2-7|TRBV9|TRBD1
CASSPGQGYEQYF
TGTGCCAGTAGCCCGGGACAGGGGTACGAGCAGTACTTC
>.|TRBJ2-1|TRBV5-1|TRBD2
CASSFREGYNEQFF
TGCGCCAGCAGCTTTCGGGAGGGCTACAATGAGCAGTTCTTC
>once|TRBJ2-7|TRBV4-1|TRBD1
CASSPPDRGIGYEQYF
TGCGCCAGCAGCCCCCCCGACAGGGGAATCGGGTACGAGCAGTACTTC
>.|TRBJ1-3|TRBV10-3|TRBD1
CAISESQGVENFIYF
TGTGCCATCAGTGAGTCGCAGGGGGTAGAGAACTTCATATATTTT
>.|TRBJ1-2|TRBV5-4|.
CASSFTGSEDYGYTF
TGTGCCAGCAGCTTTACCGGGTCCGAAGACTATGGCTACACCTTC